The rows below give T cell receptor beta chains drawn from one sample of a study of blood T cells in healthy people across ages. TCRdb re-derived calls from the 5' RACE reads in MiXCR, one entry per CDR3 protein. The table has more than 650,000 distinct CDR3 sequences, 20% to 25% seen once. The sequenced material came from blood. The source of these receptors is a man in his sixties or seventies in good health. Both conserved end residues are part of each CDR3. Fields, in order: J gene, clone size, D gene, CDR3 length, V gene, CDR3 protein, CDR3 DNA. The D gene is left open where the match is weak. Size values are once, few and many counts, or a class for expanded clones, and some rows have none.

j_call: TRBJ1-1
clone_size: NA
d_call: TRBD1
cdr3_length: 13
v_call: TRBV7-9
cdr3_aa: CSSSQSQGARAFF
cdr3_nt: TGTTCCAGCAGCCAATCCCAGGGGGCCCGAGCTTTCTTT

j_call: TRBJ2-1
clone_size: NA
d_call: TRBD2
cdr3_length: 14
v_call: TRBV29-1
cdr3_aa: CSVTSGAAYNEQFF
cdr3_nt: TGCAGCGTGACTAGCGGGGCCGCCTACAATGAGCAGTTCTTC

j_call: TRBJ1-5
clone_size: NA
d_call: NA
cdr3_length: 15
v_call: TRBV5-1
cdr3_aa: CANSFEGLNNQPQHF
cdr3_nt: TGCGCCAACAGCTTTGAGGGCTTAAACAATCAGCCCCAGCATTTT

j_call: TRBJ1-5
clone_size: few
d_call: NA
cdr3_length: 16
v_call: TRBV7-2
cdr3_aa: CASSLNTGLGNQPQHF
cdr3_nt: TGTGCCAGCAGCTTAAATACAGGGTTGGGGAATCAGCCCCAGCATTTT

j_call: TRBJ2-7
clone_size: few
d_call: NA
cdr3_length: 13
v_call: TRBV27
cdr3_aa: CASSSPLSYEQYF
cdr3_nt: TGTGCCAGCAGCTCACCTCTCTCCTACGAGCAGTACTTC

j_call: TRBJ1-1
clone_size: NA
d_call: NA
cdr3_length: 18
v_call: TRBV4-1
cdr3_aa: CASSQELYRTAMNTEAFF
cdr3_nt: TGCGCCAGCAGCCAAGAACTTTACCGGACAGCGATGAACACTGAAGCTTTCTTT

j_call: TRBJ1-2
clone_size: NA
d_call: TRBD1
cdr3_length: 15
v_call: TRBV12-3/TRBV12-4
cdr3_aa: CASRTARDRGDGYTF
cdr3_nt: TGTGCCAGCAGGACGGCCAGGGACAGGGGTGACGGCTACACCTTC

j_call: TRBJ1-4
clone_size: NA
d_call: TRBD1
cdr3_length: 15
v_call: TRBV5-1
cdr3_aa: CASSARTGEDEKLFF
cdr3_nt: TGCGCCAGCAGCGCCAGGACAGGCGAAGATGAAAAACTGTTTTTT

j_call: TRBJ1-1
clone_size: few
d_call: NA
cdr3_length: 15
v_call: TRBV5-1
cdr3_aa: CASSFGGDRNTEALF
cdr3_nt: TGCGCCAGCAGCTTCGGGGGAGACAGGAACACTGAAGCTCTCTTT

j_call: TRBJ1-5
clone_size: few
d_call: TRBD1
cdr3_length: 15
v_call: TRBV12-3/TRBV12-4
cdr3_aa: CASSLWGSGTDTQHF
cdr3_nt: TGTGCCAGCAGTTTATGGGGTAGCGGGACAGATACGCAGCATTTT

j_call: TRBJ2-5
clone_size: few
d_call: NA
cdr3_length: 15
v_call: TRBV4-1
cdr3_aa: CASSQASTFQETQYF
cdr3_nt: TGCGCCAGCAGCCAAGCTAGTACCTTTCAAGAGACCCAGTACTTC

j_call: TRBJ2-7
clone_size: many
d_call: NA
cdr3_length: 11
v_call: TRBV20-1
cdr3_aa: CSAARSYEQYF
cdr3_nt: TGCAGTGCCGCCAGATCCTACGAGCAGTACTTC

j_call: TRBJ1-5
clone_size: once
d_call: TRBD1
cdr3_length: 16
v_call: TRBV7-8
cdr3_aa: CASSSEGAVTRQPQHF
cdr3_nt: TGTGCCAGCAGCTCCGAGGGGGCGGTTACACGTCAGCCCCAGCATTTT

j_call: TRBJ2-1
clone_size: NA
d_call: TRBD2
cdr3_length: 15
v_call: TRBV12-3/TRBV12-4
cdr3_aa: CASSSPGLASNEQFF
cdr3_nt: TGTGCCAGCAGTTCCCCGGGACTAGCGAGCAATGAGCAGTTCTTC

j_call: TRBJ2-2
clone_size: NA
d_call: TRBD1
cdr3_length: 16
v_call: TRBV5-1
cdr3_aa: CASSLDRGQITGELFF
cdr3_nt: TGCGCCAGCAGCTTGGACAGGGGGCAGATCACCGGGGAGCTGTTTTTT

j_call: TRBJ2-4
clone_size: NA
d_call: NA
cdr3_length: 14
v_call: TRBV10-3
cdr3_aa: CAINPDGSGNIQYF
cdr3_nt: TGTGCCATCAACCCGGACGGGAGTGGGAACATTCAGTACTTC

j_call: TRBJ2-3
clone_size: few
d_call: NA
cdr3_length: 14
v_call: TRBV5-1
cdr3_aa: CASSELSSTDTQYF
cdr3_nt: TGCGCCAGCTCTGAGCTGTCTAGCACAGATACGCAGTATTTT

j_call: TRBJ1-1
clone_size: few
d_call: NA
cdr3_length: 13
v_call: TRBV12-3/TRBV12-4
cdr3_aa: CASQRDILSEAFF
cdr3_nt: TGTGCCAGCCAAAGGGACATTTTATCTGAAGCTTTCTTT

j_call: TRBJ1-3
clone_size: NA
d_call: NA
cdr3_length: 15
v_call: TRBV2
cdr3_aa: CASSGGGNSGNTIYF
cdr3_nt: TGTGCCAGCAGTGGGGGCGGAAACTCTGGAAACACCATATATTTT

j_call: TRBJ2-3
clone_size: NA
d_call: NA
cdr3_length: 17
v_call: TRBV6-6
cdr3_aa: CASAYLRERALADTQYF
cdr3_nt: TGTGCCAGCGCTTACCTTAGGGAGAGGGCACTTGCAGATACGCAGTATTTT

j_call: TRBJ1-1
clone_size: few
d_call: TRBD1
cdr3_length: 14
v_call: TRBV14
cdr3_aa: CASSQRTGATEAFF
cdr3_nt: TGTGCCAGCAGCCAAAGGACAGGAGCGACTGAAGCTTTCTTT

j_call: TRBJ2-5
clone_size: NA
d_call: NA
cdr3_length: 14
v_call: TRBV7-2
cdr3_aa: CASSLAMSQETQYF
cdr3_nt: TGTGCCAGCAGCCTCGCCATGTCCCAAGAGACCCAGTACTTC

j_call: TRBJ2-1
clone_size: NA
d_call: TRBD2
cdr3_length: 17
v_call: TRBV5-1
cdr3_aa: CASSLGLAGDAYNEQFF
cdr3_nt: TGCGCCAGCAGCTTGGGGCTAGCGGGGGATGCATACAATGAGCAGTTCTTC

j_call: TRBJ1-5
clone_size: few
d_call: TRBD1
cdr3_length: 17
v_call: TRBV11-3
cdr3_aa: CASSYTGTENSNQPQHF
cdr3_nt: TGTGCCAGCAGCTACACCGGGACAGAGAATAGCAATCAGCCCCAGCATTTT

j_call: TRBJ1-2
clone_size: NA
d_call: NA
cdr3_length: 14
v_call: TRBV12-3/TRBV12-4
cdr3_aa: CASSLVSRQYGYTF
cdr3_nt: TGTGCCAGCAGTTTAGTGTCCCGGCAGTATGGCTACACCTTC

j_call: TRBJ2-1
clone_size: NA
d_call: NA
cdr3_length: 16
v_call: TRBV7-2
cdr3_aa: CASSLDSGHPFNEQFF
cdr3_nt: TGTGCCAGCAGCTTAGATTCAGGGCATCCCTTCAATGAGCAGTTCTTC

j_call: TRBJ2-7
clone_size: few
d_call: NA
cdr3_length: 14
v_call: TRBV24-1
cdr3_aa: CATSAGPVSYEQYF
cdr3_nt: TGTGCCACCAGTGCTGGGCCCGTCTCCTACGAGCAGTACTTC

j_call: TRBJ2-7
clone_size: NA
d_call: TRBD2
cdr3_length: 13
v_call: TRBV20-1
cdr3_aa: CSALAGDSYEQYF
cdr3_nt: TGCAGTGCTTTAGCGGGGGACTCCTACGAGCAGTACTTC

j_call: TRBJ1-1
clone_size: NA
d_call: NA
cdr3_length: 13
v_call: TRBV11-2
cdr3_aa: CASRRGGGTEAFF
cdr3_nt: TGTGCCAGCAGACGGGGAGGCGGCACTGAAGCTTTCTTT

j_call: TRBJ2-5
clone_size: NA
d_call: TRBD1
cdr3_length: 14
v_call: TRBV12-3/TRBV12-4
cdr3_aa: CASRPGTVQETQYF
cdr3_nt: TGTGCCAGCAGGCCCGGGACAGTACAAGAGACCCAGTACTTC

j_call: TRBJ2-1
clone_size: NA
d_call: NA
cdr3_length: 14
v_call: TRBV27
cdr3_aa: CASSSRQGGNEQFF
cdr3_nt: TGTGCCAGCAGTTCCCGACAGGGAGGGAATGAGCAGTTCTTC

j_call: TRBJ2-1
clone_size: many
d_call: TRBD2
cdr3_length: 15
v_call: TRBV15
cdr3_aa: CATSTSGSSYNEQFF
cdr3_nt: TGTGCCACCAGTACTAGCGGTAGCTCCTACAATGAGCAGTTCTTC

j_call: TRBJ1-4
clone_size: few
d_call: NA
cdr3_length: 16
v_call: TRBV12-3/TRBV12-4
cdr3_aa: CASSPRGSATNEKLFF
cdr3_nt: TGTGCCAGCAGCCCTCGGGGGTCGGCAACTAATGAAAAACTGTTTTTT